This record looks at one TCR beta chain sequence and its context. What it recognizes is unknown. Clones were read by immunoSEQ multiplex PCR, and TCRdb kept only the in-frame ones, dropping some. The data contain 15,000 to 20,000 clones, 75% to 90% of them singletons. The source of the sample is a study of OX40 agonist ivuxolimab in advanced cancers. Looking at the study overall: Treatment of patients was with ivuxolimab, an agonistic anti-OX40 (CD134) antibody. About 40% of patients had received prior checkpoint inhibitor therapy.

Points from the study as a whole: Among T cells, CD8+ cells averaged more expanded clones than CD4+ cells. Within 6 weeks, CD4+ and CD8+ blood T cells expanded clonally at 0.1 to 3.0 mg/kg.

The CDR3 sequence is 15 residues long. Trimming cost V 5 bases and J 2 bases; bases outside gene matches: 7. Germline CDR1 SGHVS, CDR2 FNYEAQ. The chain has TRBV7-6 and TRBJ2-7; TRBD2 matches at 9 bases. This clonotype was sampled from an adult with an advanced solid tumor such as melanoma, head and neck, liver or kidney cancer. Sequenced material: CD4+ or CD8+ T cells sorted from blood, taken in a trial of the OX40 agonist ivuxolimab. The CDR3 DNA sequence: TGTGCCAGCAGCCCGATGACTAGCGGAACCTACGAGCAGTACTTC. This codes for CASSPMTSGTYEQYF.